One sample yielded the 4 T cell receptor beta chains listed below, sequenced in a study of cytotoxic CD8 clonotypes in ibrutinib-treated CLL. This table comes from immunoSEQ multiplex PCR, and its TCRdb copy is limited to in-frame clones, with some not included. The table includes 140,000 to 150,000 clones, roughly 76% detected once. The sequences come from PBMCs, collected after 24 months of ibrutinib treatment. These TCRs come from a human donor with chronic lymphocytic leukemia.

The chain has TRBV7-9 and TRBJ2-1, with TRBD2 identical over 7 bases. Trimming removed 0 bases from V and 8 bases from J; junction bases left unmatched: 7. Germline assignment: CDR1 SEHNR and CDR2 FQNEAQ (reference sequence). The CDR3 runs to 15 residues. The DNA for the CDR3 is TGTGCCAGCAGCTTAGCGTTGGGGGGGTCCCATGAGCAGTTCTTC. The encoded protein is CASSLALGGSHEQFF.

This clone appeared a few times. This CDR3 reads CASSAREGAIVPNYGYTF. CDR3 bases: TGTGCCAGCAGCGCCAGGGAAGGTGCAATAGTTCCTAACTATGGCTACACCTTC. The chain uses TRBV7-9 and TRBJ1-2; D possibly corresponds to TRBD1 (5 bases). From germline, CDR1 is SEHNR and CDR2 FQNEAQ (reference sequence). The CDR3 sequence is 18 residues long. V lost 5 bases to trimming and J lost 0 bases, with 22 bases between them.

The V and J genes are TRBV5-8 and TRBJ1-1; no reliable D call. CDR1 is SGHTS and CDR2 is YDEGEE in the germline V gene. Trimming pared 2 bases from V and 0 bases from J, leaving 14 bases between. The CDR3 runs to 16 residues. CDR3 sequence (DNA): TGTGCCAGCAGCTTCCCCCGGTATGGGCTGAACACTGAAGCTTTCTTT. The encoded protein is CASSFPRYGLNTEAFF.

The V gene is TRBV29-1, the J gene TRBJ1-4; 10 bases align to TRBD1. Germline CDR1 SQVTM, CDR2 ANQGSEA. With 4 bases clipped from V and 8 bases from J, the junction kept 7 bases outside the gene matches. This CDR3 has 14 amino acids. The CDR3 DNA sequence: TGCAGCGTTGGAGCCGGGACAGGGGAAGAAAAACTGTTTTTT. Translated, it gives CSVGAGTGEEKLFF.